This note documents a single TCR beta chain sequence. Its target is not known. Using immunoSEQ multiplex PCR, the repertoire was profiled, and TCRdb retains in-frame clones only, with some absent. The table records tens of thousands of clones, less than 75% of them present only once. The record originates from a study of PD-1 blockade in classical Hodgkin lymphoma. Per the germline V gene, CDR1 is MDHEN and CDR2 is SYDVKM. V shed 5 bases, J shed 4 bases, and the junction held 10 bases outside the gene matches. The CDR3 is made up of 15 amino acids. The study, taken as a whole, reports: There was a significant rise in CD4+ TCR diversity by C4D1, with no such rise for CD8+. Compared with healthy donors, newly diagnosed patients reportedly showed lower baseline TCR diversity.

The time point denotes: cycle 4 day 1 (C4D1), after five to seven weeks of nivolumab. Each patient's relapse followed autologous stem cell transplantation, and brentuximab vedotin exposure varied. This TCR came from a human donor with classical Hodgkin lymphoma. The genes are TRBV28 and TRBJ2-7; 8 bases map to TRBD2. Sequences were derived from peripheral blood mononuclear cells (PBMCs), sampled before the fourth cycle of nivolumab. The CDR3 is CASSTKGGGSYEQYF. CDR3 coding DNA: TGTGCCAGCAGTACGAAGGGCGGGGGGTCGTACGAGCAGTACTTC.